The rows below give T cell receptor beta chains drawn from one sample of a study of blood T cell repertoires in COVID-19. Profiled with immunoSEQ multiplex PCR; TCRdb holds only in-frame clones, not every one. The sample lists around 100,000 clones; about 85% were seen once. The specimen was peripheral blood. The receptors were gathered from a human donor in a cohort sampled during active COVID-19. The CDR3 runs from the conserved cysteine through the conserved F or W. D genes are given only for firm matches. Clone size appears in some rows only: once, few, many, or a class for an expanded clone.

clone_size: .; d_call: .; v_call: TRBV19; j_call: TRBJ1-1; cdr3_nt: TGTGCCAGTAGTATTTCTTGGGCCGCGAACACTGAAGCTTTCTTT; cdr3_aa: CASSISWAANTEAFF
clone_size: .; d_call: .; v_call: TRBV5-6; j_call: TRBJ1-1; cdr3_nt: TGTGCCAGCAGCTATAGTGATACTGAAGCTTTCTTT; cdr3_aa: CASSYSDTEAFF
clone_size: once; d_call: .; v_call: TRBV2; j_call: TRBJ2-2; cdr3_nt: TGTGCCAGCAGTGCTCTAGGCTACACCGGGGAGCTGTTTTTT; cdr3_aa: CASSALGYTGELFF
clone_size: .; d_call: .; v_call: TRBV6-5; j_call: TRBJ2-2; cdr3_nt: TGTGCCAGCAGATTTACTGCTGGCGGGGAGCTGTTTTTT; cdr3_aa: CASRFTAGGELFF
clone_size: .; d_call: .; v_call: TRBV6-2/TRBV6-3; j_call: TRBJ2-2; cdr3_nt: TGTGCCAGCAGTTCCCCGGGCTTGGGAGGAACCGGGGAGCTGTTTTTT; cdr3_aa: CASSSPGLGGTGELFF
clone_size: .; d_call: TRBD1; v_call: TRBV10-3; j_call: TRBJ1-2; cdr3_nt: TGTGCCATAGCCGGTGGGACAGAGACGTATGGCTACACCTTC; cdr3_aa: CAIAGGTETYGYTF
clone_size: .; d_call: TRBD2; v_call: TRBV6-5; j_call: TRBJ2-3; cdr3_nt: TGTGCCAGCCAGGGACTAGCGGGGGTCACAGATACGCAGTATTTT; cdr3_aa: CASQGLAGVTDTQYF
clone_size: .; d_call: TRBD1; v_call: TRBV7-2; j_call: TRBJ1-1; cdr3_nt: TGTGCCAGCAGTTCGGGACAGCTCATGAACACTGAAGCTTTCTTT; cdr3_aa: CASSSGQLMNTEAFF
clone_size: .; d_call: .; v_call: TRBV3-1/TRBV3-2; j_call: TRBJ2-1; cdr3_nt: TGTGCCAGCAGCCAATCGGTAGCGGCCTACAATGAGCAGTTCTTC; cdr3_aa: CASSQSVAAYNEQFF
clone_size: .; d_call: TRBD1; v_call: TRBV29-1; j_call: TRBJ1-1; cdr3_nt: TGCAGCGTTAGGACAGGCGGAGGGACTGAAGCTTTCTTT; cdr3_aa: CSVRTGGGTEAFF
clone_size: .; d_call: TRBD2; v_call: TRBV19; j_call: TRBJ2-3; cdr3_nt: TGTGCCAGTAGCGTATTCCGGGGGGGCCGGACAGATACGCAGTATTTT; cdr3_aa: CASSVFRGGRTDTQYF
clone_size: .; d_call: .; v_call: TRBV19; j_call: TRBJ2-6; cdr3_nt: TGTGCCAGTAAACAGGAGGGCAGACTGAGGGGCTCTGGGGCCAACGTCCTGACTTTC; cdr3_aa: CASKQEGRLRGSGANVLTF
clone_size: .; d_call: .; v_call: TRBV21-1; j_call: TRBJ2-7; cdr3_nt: TGTGCCAGCAGCAAAAACGAGCCGAAGTTCTCCTACGAGCAGTACTTC; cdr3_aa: CASSKNEPKFSYEQYF
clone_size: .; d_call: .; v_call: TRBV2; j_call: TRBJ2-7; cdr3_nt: TGTGCCAGCAGTGGGATCGGGTACTACGAGCAGTACTTC; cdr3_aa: CASSGIGYYEQYF
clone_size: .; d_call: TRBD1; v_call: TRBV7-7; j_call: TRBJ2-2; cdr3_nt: TGTGCCACGCCAAACCGGGACAGGGGCACCGGGGAGCTGTTTTTT; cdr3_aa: CATPNRDRGTGELFF
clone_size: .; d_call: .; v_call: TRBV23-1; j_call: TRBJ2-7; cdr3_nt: TGCGCCAGCAGTCAGCCCCCAACAGGGAAGGGAAAGTACGAGCAGTACTTC; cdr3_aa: CASSQPPTGKGKYEQYF
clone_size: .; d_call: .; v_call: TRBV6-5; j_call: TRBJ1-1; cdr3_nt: TGTGCCAGCAGTTTCACAAGACCGGGCACTGAAGCTTTCTTT; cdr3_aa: CASSFTRPGTEAFF
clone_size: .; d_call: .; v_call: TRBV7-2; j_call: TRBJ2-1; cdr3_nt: TGTGCCAGCAGGCGCCCAGGGGTTCTGTCCTACAATGAGCAGTTCTTC; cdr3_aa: CASRRPGVLSYNEQFF
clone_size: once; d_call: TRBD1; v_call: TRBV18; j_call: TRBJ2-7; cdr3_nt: TGTGCCAGCTCGGGAATGGGACAGGGGATCGCCGAGCAGTACTTC; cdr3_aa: CASSGMGQGIAEQYF
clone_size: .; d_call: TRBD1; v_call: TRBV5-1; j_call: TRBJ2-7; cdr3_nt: TGCGCCAGCAGCGGGACAGGGGGCTCCTACGAGCAGTACTTC; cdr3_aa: CASSGTGGSYEQYF
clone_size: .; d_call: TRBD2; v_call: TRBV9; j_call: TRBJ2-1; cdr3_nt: TGTGCCAGCAGCTCGGGTGTAGCGGGGGGCCTAATACCCGGTGAGCAGTTCTTC; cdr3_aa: CASSSGVAGGLIPGEQFF
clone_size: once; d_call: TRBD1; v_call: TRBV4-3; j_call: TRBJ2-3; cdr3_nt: TGCGCCAGCAGCCAAGGGCCCGCCGGGACAGGGAGCACAGATACGCAGTATTTT; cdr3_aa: CASSQGPAGTGSTDTQYF
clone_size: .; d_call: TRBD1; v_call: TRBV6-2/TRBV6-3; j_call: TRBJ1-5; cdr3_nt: TGTGCCAGCAGTTACTCCGGGACAGGGATAAATCAGCCCCAGCATTTT; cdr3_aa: CASSYSGTGINQPQHF
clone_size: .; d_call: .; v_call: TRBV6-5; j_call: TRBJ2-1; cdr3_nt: TGTGCCAGCAGTTCCGGGGTCCGGGAGCAGTTCTTC; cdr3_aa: CASSSGVREQFF
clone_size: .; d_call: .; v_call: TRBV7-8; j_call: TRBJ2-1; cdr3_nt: TGTGCCAGCAGCTCAAGGTACGGGGGCTCCTACAATGAGCAGTTCTTC; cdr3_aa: CASSSRYGGSYNEQFF
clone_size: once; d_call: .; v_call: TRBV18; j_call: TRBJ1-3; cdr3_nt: TGTGCCAGCTCACCAGTGTCAGGGGCGATCTCTGGAAACACCATATATTTT; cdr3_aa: CASSPVSGAISGNTIYF
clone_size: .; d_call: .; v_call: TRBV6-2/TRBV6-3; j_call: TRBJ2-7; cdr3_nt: TGTGCCAGCAGTTACGGGAGACCCCAAATCTACGAGCAGTACTTC; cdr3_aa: CASSYGRPQIYEQYF
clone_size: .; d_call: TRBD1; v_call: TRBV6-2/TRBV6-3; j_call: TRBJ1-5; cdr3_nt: TGTGCCAGCAGTTATCAGACAGGGTTCGGGGCCCAGCATTTT; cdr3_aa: CASSYQTGFGAQHF
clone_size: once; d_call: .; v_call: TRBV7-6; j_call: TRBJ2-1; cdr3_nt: TGTGCCAGCAGCTTAGACGGGCCGGGAGTGACAAATGAGCAGTTCTTC; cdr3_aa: CASSLDGPGVTNEQFF
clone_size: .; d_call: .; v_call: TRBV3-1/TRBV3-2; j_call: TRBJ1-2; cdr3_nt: TGTGCCAGCAGCCGACGACCTGGGGCTGGCTACACCTTC; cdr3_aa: CASSRRPGAGYTF
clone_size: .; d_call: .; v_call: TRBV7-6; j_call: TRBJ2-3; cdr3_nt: TGTGCCAGCAGCTTAGGCGGGAAGGGCACAGATACGCAGTATTTT; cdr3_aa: CASSLGGKGTDTQYF
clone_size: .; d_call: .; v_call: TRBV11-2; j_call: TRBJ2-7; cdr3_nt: TGTGCCAGCAGCACGCCAGGGGCGCGGCACGAGCAGTACTTC; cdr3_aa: CASSTPGARHEQYF